Listed here are 25 T cell receptor beta chains from one sample, sequenced in a study of T cell repertoires in cytomegalovirus infection. TCRdb independently ran MiXCR on the reads; one entry per CDR3 protein. The sample lists about 180,000 distinct CDR3 sequences, about a sixth seen once, with about 25% in the top ten. The source material was CD8+ T cells from PBMCs. Receptors were obtained from a human donor in good health (CMV status not recorded). Some clones in this sample may be carry-over from other donors' samples.

This clonotype was seen a few times. This rearrangement joins TRBV2 to TRBJ1-1, with D tentatively TRBD1 (5 bases). Germline V lookup: CDR1 SNHLY, CDR2 FYNNEI. CDR3 length: 13 amino acids. Trimming left V 0 bases short and J 7 bases short, with 9 bases between. The CDR3 nucleotides are TGTGCCAGCAGTGAAGCGCGGGGCGTTGAAGCTTTCTTT. Protein: CASSEARGVEAFF.

Only a few counts were recorded for this clonotype. The V gene is TRBV19, the J gene TRBJ2-7; TRBD1 matches 10 bases. Germline CDR1 and CDR2: LNHDA and SQIVND (reference sequence). There are 14 residues in the CDR3. V was pared by 5 bases and J by 5 bases, with 6 bases of the junction left unmatched. The CDR3 sequence: CASSVFGQGDEQYF. The CDR3 region has the DNA TGTGCCAGTAGTGTTTTCGGACAGGGGGACGAGCAGTACTTC.

The rearrangement joins TRBV7-9 to TRBJ2-1; 9 bases line up with TRBD2. V lost 5 bases, J lost 2 bases, and 7 bases stayed unmatched. The CDR3 extends over 16 amino acids. The germline V gene has CDR1 SEHNR and CDR2 FQNEAQ (reference sequence). Here the CDR3 reads CASSPQRGVTYNEQFF. The CDR3 DNA follows: TGTGCCAGCAGCCCCCAGCGGGGGGTAACCTACAATGAGCAGTTCTTC.

This chain links TRBV27 with TRBJ1-1; the D gene is possibly TRBD1 (5 bases). Germline CDR1 and CDR2: MNHEY and SMNVEV (reference sequence). This CDR3 region has 13 residues. V shed 4 bases and J shed 5 bases, with 11 bases lying between them. The CDR3 protein is CASSWDGGTEAFF. The CDR3 DNA follows: TGTGCCAGCAGTTGGGACGGAGGGACTGAAGCTTTCTTT.

Details on this clonotype: A read error is likely, as this CDR3 ends without the conserved phenylalanine or tryptophan. The gene calls are TRBV7-2 and TRBJ2-7; D is ambiguous. The CDR3 loop spans 13 amino acids. V dropped 5 bases and J dropped 1 base, with 9 bases sitting between them. Germline CDR1 SGHTA, CDR2 FQGNSA. This chain's CDR3 is CASSPKGSYEQYY. For the CDR3, the DNA is TGTGCCAGCAGCCCGAAGGGTTCCTACGAGCAGTACTAC.

This clonotype was picked up many times. The J gene is TRBJ1-1, the V gene TRBV7-2; D gene uncertain. The germline V gene has CDR1 SGHTA and CDR2 FQGNSA. V was shortened by 1 base and J by 1 base, with 13 bases between the two germline ends. The CDR3 covers 16 residues. The CDR3 DNA sequence: TGTGCCAGCAGCTTAGAATTCCACAGCTCGAACACTGAAGCTTTCTTT. It codes for CASSLEFHSSNTEAFF.

The chain is built from TRBV7-9 and TRBJ2-1; 8 bases are a match to TRBD1. The V gene's germline CDR1 is SEHNR and CDR2 FQNEAQ (reference sequence). The junction had 3 bases not matched to a gene; V was cut back by 5 bases and J by 3 bases. The CDR3 loop spans 14 amino acids. In DNA form, the CDR3 reads TGTGCCAGCAGCCCCACAGGGGGCTACAATGAGCAGTTCTTC. Amino acids: CASSPTGGYNEQFF.

In this sample, this clonotype turned up many times. The rearrangement uses TRBV19 and TRBJ1-5; unclear D gene. V lost 1 base and J 4 bases, leaving 11 bases between the germline ends. This CDR3 is built from 15 residues. The germline gives CDR1 LNHDA, CDR2 SQIVND (reference sequence). The CDR3 coding sequence is TGTGCCAGTAGTATAGTGCAAACACCGAATCAGCCCCAGCATTTT. Encoded protein: CASSIVQTPNQPQHF. Variable domain in full (rest from reference TRBV19 and TRBJ1-5): DGGITQSPKYLFRKEGQNVTLSCEQNLNHDAMYWYRQDPGQGLRLIYYSQIVNDFQKGDIAEGYSVSREKKESFPLTVTSAQKNPTAFYLCASSIVQTPNQPQHFGDGTRLSIL.

This clonotype was counted only a few times. J is TRBJ2-3 and V is TRBV4-1; D might be TRBD1 or TRBD2, each matching 5 bases. The length of the CDR3 is 14 residues. Trimming shortened V by 5 bases and J by 4 bases, and 13 bases separated the two germline ends. Germline loops: CDR1 MGHRA, CDR2 YSYEKL. The CDR3 DNA reads as TGCGCCAGCAGCGGGACCCCCTTCCCAGATACGCAGTATTTT. This translates into CASSGTPFPDTQYF.

This clonotype came up a few times. The chain links TRBV20-1 to TRBJ2-4; D is possibly TRBD1 or TRBD2 (5 bases each). The CDR3 consists of 14 residues. Germline V gene sequence: CDR1 DFQATT, CDR2 SNEGSKA (reference sequence). Trimming stripped 1 base from V and 5 bases from J, with 12 bases between. The CDR3 nucleotides read TGCAGTGCTAGAGCCCCTGAGGGACAAAACATTCAGTACTTC. Translation gives CSARAPEGQNIQYF.

Only a few counts were recorded for this clonotype. V gene TRBV7-9 combines with J gene TRBJ2-7; D uncertain. V was cut by 7 bases and J by 1 base, with 8 bases left in between. Germline CDR1 is SEHNR and CDR2 is FQNEAQ (reference sequence). This CDR3 has 12 residues. The CDR3 sequence is CASTPLSYEQYF. The CDR3 DNA is TGTGCCAGCACCCCACTGTCCTACGAGCAGTACTTC.

V and J are TRBV2 and TRBJ2-7, with 7 bases lining up with TRBD1. CDR1 and CDR2 from the germline V gene are SNHLY and FYNNEI. The CDR3 consists of 15 residues. The trim removed 6 bases at V and 0 bases at J, leaving 8 bases unmatched. CDR3 region: CASRITGASSYEQYF. In nucleotides, the CDR3 is TGTGCCAGCAGGATCACAGGGGCTAGCTCCTACGAGCAGTACTTC. The variable domain in full, with the rest retrieved from reference TRBV2 and TRBJ2-7, is EPEVTQTPSHQVTQMGQEVILRCVPISNHLYFYWYRQILGQKVEFLVSFYNNEISEKSEIFDDQFSVERPDGSNFTLKIRSTKLEDSAMYFCASRITGASSYEQYFGPGTRLTVT.

This clonotype showed up many times. This chain joins TRBV19 and TRBJ2-1, with TRBD2 identical over 7 bases. Germline CDR1 and CDR2: LNHDA and SQIVND (reference sequence). The CDR3 totals 19 residues. V was pared by 2 bases and J by 2 bases, with 15 bases of the junction left unmatched. The CDR3 DNA is TGTGCCAGTAGTATAATGGCCATGTGGGGGGGGTCACCCTACAATGAGCAGTTCTTC. Translated: CASSIMAMWGGSPYNEQFF.

This clonotype was detected only a few times. J is TRBJ1-2 and V is TRBV7-2; D gene unclear. V dropped 5 bases and J dropped 8 bases, with 6 bases sitting between them. The CDR3 length is 10 residues. The germline V gene encodes CDR1 SGHTA and CDR2 FQGNSA. CDR3 residues: CASSGLGYTF. CDR3 DNA: TGTGCCAGCAGCGGATTAGGCTACACCTTC.

Note on this clonotype: One end of the junction varies from germline; a read error may be responsible. The chain couples TRBV28 to TRBJ1-4; D remains unclear. Looked up from germline, CDR1 is MDHEN and CDR2 is SYDVKM. This CDR3 is built from 14 residues. CDR3 residues: CASTLQCANEKLFF. The CDR3 DNA sequence: TGTGCCAGCACTTTACAGTGCGCTAATGAAAAACTGTTTTTT.

Only a few counts were recorded for this clonotype. The J gene is TRBJ2-3, the V gene TRBV7-2; TRBD2 is a possible D gene (6 bases). Germline values: CDR1 SGHTA, CDR2 FQGNSA. Trimming took off 0 bases at V and 0 bases at J, with 10 bases between the two ends. This CDR3 region has 16 residues. CDR3 in DNA: TGTGCCAGCAGCTTAGCGGGGCTAGCGAGCACAGATACGCAGTATTTT. Protein product: CASSLAGLASTDTQYF.

CDR3 sequence: CASSSGPNTEAFF. CDR3 bases: TGTGCCAGCAGCTCCGGCCCGAACACTGAAGCTTTCTTT. This chain uses TRBV7-6 with TRBJ1-1; D is uncertain. The V end was cut by 4 bases, the J end by 1 base, with 7 bases between. The CDR3 totals 13 residues. Germline loops: CDR1 SGHVS, CDR2 FNYEAQ. The variable domain in full, with the rest retrieved from reference TRBV7-6 and TRBJ1-1, is GAGVSQSPRYKVTKRGQDVALRCDPISGHVSLYWYRQALGQGPEFLTYFNYEAQQDKSGLPNDRFSAERPEGSISTLTIQRTEQRDSAMYRCASSSGPNTEAFFGQGTRLTVV.

This sequence joins TRBV7-2 and TRBJ2-1, with D unresolved. The CDR3 is 13 residues long. Germline V CDR1 and CDR2: SGHTA, FQGNSA. Trimming left V 3 bases short and J 4 bases short, with 7 bases between. This CDR3 is CASSFDSYNEQFF. CDR3 DNA: TGTGCCAGCAGCTTTGACTCGTACAATGAGCAGTTCTTC.

The CDR3: CASSTTGGSGANVLTF. DNA of the CDR3: TGTGCCAGCAGTACCACGGGGGGCTCTGGGGCCAACGTCCTGACTTTC. The rearrangement uses TRBV27 and TRBJ2-6, with 7 bases aligning to TRBD2. The CDR3 covers 16 residues. Germline CDR1 MNHEY, CDR2 SMNVEV (reference sequence). Losses at the gene ends were 5 bases for V and 0 bases for J; bases not matched to a gene: 4.

This clonotype was detected a few times. The chain combines TRBV28 with TRBJ2-2, with 12 bases matching TRBD1. The germline V gene encodes CDR1 MDHEN and CDR2 SYDVKM. Trimming removed 5 bases from V and 7 bases from J; junction bases left unmatched: 2. The CDR3 has 14 residues. The CDR3 nucleotides are TGTGCCAGCAGTCGGGACAGGGGGCACGGGGAGCTGTTTTTT. It codes for CASSRDRGHGELFF. The full variable domain, its missing parts supplied by reference TRBV28 and TRBJ2-2, is DVKVTQSSRYLVKRTGEKVFLECVQDMDHENMFWYRQDPGLGLRLIYFSYDVKMKEKGDIPEGYSVSREKKERFSLILESASTNQTSMYLCASSRDRGHGELFFGEGSRLTVL.

This clonotype was seen more than once but under ten times. The rearrangement links TRBV28 to TRBJ2-2, with D perhaps matching TRBD1 (6 bases). This CDR3 comprises 13 residues. Germline CDR1 MDHEN, CDR2 SYDVKM. The V end lost 5 bases, the J end lost 6 bases, and 10 bases lay between the germline ends. The CDR3 here is CASSEQGAGELFF. The CDR3 bases are TGTGCCAGCAGTGAACAGGGAGCCGGGGAGCTGTTTTTT.

This chain connects TRBV6-2 or TRBV6-3 to TRBJ2-1; 12 nucleotides agree with TRBD2. Germline V gene sequence: CDR1 MNHEY, CDR2 SVGEGT. This CDR3 is 20 amino acids long. V was clipped by 2 bases and J by 0 bases; unmatched bases: 11. CDR3 amino acids: CASSYPTSGGSISSYNEQFF. The DNA of the CDR3 is TGTGCCAGCAGTTACCCTACTAGCGGGGGGTCGATTAGCTCCTACAATGAGCAGTTCTTC.

The J gene is TRBJ2-2, the V gene TRBV29-1; 8 bases agree with TRBD1. The CDR3 spans 14 residues. Germline CDR1 and CDR2: SQVTM and ANQGSEA. V gave up 7 bases and J gave up 2 bases; unmatched junction bases: 6. CDR3 region: CSAETGENTGELFF. CDR3 bases: TGCAGCGCCGAGACAGGGGAAAACACCGGGGAGCTGTTTTTT.

Turning to this clonotype: Without the conserved terminal phenylalanine or tryptophan, this CDR3 likely stems from a read error. The chain carries TRBV7-2 and TRBJ2-7, with TRBD1 identical over 8 bases. Per the germline V gene, CDR1 is SGHTA and CDR2 is FQGNSA. Germline trimming cut 7 bases from V and 0 bases from J; bases unmatched to any gene: 5. The CDR3 extends over 14 amino acids. The CDR3 protein is CASIAGTGSYEQYL. The CDR3 coding sequence is TGTGCCAGCATCGCCGGGACAGGCTCCTACGAGCAGTACTTA.

The chain uses TRBV7-3 and TRBJ2-1, with D perhaps being TRBD1 or TRBD2 (6 bases each). There are 13 residues in the CDR3. Germline V CDR1 and CDR2: SGHTA, FQGTGA. The germline V and J ends were trimmed by 2 bases and 9 bases, with 11 bases remaining between them. CDR3 in DNA: TGTGCCAGCAGCTTAGGGGGGCCGGGTGAGCAGTTCTTC. Protein sequence: CASSLGGPGEQFF.